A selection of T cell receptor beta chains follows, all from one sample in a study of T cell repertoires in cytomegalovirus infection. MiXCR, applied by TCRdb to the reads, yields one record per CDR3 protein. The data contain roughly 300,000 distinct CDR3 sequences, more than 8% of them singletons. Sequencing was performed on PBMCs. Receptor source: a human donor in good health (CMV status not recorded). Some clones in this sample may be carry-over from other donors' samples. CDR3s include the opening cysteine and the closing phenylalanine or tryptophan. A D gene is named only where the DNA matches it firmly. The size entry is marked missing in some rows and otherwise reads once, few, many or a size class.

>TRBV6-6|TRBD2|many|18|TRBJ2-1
TGTGCCAGCAGTTACTCGTCGGGGGGTACGCACTCCTACAATGAGCAGTTCTTC
CASSYSSGGTHSYNEQFF
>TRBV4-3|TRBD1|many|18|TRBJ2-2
TGCGCCAGCAGCCAAGGATGGGCCGGGACAGAGAAAACCGGGGAGCTGTTTTTT
CASSQGWAGTEKTGELFF
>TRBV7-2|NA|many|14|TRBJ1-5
TGTGCCAGCAGCTTAGGGGGGCGCGATCAGCCCCAGCATTTT
CASSLGGRDQPQHF
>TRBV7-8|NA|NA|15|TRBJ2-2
TGTGCCAGCAGCGTTTATACGTATGGGACCGGGGAGCTGTTTTTT
CASSVYTYGTGELFF
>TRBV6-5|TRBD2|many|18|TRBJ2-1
TGTGCCAGCAGTTACATCGGACTAGCGGGGGGGCCTACGGATGAGCAGTTCTTC
CASSYIGLAGGPTDEQFF
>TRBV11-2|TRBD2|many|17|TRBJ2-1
TGTGCCAGCAGCAAGCGCAGCGGGAGAGACTCCTACAATGAGCAGTTCTTC
CASSKRSGRDSYNEQFF
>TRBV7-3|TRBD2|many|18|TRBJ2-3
TGTGCCAGCAGCTTAAATAGGGCTAGCGGACCCTGGGTAGATACGCAGTATTTT
CASSLNRASGPWVDTQYF
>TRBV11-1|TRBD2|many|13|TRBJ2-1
TGTGCCAGCAGGGGACTAGTCGGCGGTGAGCAGTTCTTC
CASRGLVGGEQFF
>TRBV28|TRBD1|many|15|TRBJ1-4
TGTGCCAGCAGTCAAGACAGGGGTCGGAATGAAAAACTGTTTTTT
CASSQDRGRNEKLFF
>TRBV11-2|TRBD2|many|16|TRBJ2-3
TGTGCCAGCAGCCCCCGGGCTAGCGGGGCCACAGATACGCAGTATTTT
CASSPRASGATDTQYF
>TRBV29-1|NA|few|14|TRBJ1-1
TGCAGCGTTGAAGTTTCTGGACAGAACACTGAAGCTTTCTTT
CSVEVSGQNTEAFF
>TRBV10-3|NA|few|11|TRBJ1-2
TGTGCCATCAGGGGCCAAGGGACGGATACCTTC
CAIRGQGTDTF
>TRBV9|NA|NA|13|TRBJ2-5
TGTGCCAGCAGCGTACGGCCTCGGGAGACCCAGTACTTC
CASSVRPRETQYF
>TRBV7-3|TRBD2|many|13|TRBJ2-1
TGTGCCAGCCAACTAGCGGGAGAAAATGAGCAGTTCTTC
CASQLAGENEQFF
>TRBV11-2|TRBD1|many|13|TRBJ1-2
TGTGCCAGCAGCTCCGACAGGGGTCGAGGCTACACCTTC
CASSSDRGRGYTF
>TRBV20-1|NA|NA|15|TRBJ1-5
TGCAGTGCTAGCCGGGGAGGTGGAAGCAATCAGCCCCAGCATTTT
CSASRGGGSNQPQHF
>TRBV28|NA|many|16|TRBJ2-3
TGTGCCAGCAGTTTAGAGGGCCCGATGTATCCAGATACGCAGTATTTT
CASSLEGPMYPDTQYF
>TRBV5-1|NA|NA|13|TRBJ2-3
TGCGCCAGCAGTCCCCTCGGCCGGAATACGCAGTATTTT
CASSPLGRNTQYF
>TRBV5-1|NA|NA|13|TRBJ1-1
TGCGCCAGCAGCGCTATTGTGGGGACTGAAGCTTTCTTT
CASSAIVGTEAFF
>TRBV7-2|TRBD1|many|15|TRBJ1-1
TGTGCCAGCAGCTTAGCGGGACAGGGAGGAACTGAAGCTTTCTTT
CASSLAGQGGTEAFF
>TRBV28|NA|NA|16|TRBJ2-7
TGTGCCAGCAGTTTATTAGTGGGAGCGCTCACCTACGAGCAGTACTTC
CASSLLVGALTYEQYF
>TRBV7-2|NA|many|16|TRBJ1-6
TGTGCCAGCAGCTCTAGGCGGAGCTCCTATAATTCACCCCTCCACTTT
CASSSRRSSYNSPLHF
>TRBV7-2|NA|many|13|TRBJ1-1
TGTGCCAGCAGCGACCGATCTCAGGATCGCGCTTTCTTT
CASSDRSQDRAFF
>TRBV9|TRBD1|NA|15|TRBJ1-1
TGTGCCAGCAGCGAAACAGGGGGTTTGAACACTGAAGCTTTCTTT
CASSETGGLNTEAFF
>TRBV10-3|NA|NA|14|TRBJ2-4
TGTGCCATCAGTGAGTCAGGGGTCACGGACATTCAGTACTTC
CAISESGVTDIQYF
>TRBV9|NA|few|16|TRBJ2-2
TGTGCCAGCAGCACCCGGACGCCCGCGAACACCGGGGAGCTGTTTTTT
CASSTRTPANTGELFF
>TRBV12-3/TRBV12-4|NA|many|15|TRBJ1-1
TGTGCCAGCAGTTTAGATGGGGACACGAACACTGAAGCTTTCTTT
CASSLDGDTNTEAFF
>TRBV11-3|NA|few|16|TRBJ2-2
TGTGCCAGCAGCTTCCGAGGTGGGGCGAACACCGGGGAGCTGTTTTTT
CASSFRGGANTGELFF
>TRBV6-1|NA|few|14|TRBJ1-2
TGTGCCAGCAGTGAGGACAGCTTTAACTATGGCTACACCTTC
CASSEDSFNYGYTF
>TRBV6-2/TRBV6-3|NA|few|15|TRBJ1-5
TGTGCCAGCAGTCGGCTTTCACAGAGCAATCAGCCCCAGCATTTT
CASSRLSQSNQPQHF
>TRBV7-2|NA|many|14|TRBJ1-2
TGTGCCAGCAGCTTAGTATCAGGGGAAAATGGCTACACCTTC
CASSLVSGENGYTF
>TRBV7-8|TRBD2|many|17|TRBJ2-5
TGTGCCAGCAGCCTAGTGGCTAGCGGGATGTCCCAAGAGACCCAGTACTTC
CASSLVASGMSQETQYF
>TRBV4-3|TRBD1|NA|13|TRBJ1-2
TGCGCCAGCAGCCGGACAGGGGCGGATGGCTACACCTTC
CASSRTGADGYTF
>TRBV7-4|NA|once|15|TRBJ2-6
TGTGCCAGCAGCCCCGTGCCCTCTGGGGCCAACGTCCTGACTTTC
CASSPVPSGANVLTF
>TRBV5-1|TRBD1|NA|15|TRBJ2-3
TGCGCCAGCAGCTTACAGGGGTTCGTCACAGATACGCAGTATTTT
CASSLQGFVTDTQYF